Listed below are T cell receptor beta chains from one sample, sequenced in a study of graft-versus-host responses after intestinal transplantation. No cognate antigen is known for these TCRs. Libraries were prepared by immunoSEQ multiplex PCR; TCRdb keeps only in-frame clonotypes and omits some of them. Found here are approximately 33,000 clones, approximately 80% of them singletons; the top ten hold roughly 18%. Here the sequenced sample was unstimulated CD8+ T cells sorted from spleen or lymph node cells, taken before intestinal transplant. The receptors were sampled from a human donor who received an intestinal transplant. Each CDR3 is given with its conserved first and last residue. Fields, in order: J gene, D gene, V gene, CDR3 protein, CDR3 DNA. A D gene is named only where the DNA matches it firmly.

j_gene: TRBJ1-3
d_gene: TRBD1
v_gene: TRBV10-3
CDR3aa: CAISAGQGAGNTIYF
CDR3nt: TGTGCCATCAGTGCGGGACAGGGTGCTGGAAACACCATATATTTT

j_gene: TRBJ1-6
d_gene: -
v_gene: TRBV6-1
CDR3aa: CASSGNREYNSPLHF
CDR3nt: TGTGCCAGCAGTGGTAACAGGGAATATAATTCACCCCTCCACTTT

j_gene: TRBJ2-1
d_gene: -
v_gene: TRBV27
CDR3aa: CASSPISSEQFF
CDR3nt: TGTGCCAGCAGTCCTATTAGTAGTGAGCAGTTCTTC

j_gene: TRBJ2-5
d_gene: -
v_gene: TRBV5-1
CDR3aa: CASSSGRGGETQYF
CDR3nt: -

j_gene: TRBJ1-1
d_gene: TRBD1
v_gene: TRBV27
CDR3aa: CASSLRPTGEAFF
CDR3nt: TGTGCCAGCAGTTTACGGCCGACAGGGGAAGCTTTCTTT

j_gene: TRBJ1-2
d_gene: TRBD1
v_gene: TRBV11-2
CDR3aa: CASSGQTGNYGYTF
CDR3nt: TGTGCCAGCAGCGGGCAGACAGGGAACTATGGCTACACCTTC

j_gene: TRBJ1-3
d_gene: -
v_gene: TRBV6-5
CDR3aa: CASSYGVSGNTIYF
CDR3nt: TGTGCCAGCAGTTACGGAGTCTCTGGAAACACCATATATTTT

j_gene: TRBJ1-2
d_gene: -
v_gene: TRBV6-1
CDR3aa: CASTAAGAVGYGYTF
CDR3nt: TGTGCCAGCACCGCCGCAGGGGCGGTAGGCTATGGCTACACCTTC

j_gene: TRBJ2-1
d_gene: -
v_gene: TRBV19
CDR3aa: CASSIFPDSGTHNEQFF
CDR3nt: TGTGCCAGTAGTATTTTTCCCGACTCGGGTACCCACAATGAGCAGTTCTTC

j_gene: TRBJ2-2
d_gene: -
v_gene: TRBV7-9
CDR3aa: CASSPRTPGYRELFF
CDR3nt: TGTGCCAGCAGCCCAAGGACACCTGGATACCGGGAGCTGTTTTTT

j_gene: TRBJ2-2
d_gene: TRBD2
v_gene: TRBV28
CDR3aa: CASSHIAGVGTGELFF
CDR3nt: TGTGCCAGCAGCCACATAGCGGGAGTAGGCACCGGGGAGCTGTTTTTT

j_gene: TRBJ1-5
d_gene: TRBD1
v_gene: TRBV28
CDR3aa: CASSFGTGSHQPQHF
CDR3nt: TGTGCCAGCAGTTTCGGGACAGGGTCCCACCAGCCCCAGCATTTT

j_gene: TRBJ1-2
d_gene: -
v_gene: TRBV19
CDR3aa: CASSAGFPDYGYTF
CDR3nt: TGTGCCAGTAGTGCAGGGTTCCCTGACTATGGCTACACCTTC

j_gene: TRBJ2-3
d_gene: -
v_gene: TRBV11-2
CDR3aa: CASSFSGPDTQYF
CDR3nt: TGTGCCAGCAGCTTTTCAGGGCCGGATACGCAGTATTTT

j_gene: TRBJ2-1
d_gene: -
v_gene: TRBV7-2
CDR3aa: CASSFGLALNEQFF
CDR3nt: TGTGCCAGCAGCTTTGGCCTAGCCTTGAATGAGCAGTTCTTC

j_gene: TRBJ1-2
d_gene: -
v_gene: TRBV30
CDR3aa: CAWSVRGGNYGYTF
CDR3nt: TGTGCCTGGAGTGTACGGGGAGGGAACTATGGCTACACCTTC

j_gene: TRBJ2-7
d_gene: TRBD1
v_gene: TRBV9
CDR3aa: CASSVGQRTYEQYF
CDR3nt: TGTGCCAGCAGCGTGGGACAGAGGACTTACGAGCAGTACTTC

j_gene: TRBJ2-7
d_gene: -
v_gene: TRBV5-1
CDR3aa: CASSLRSPGPYEQYF
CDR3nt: TGCGCCAGCAGCTTGAGATCGCCAGGGCCCTACGAGCAGTACTTC